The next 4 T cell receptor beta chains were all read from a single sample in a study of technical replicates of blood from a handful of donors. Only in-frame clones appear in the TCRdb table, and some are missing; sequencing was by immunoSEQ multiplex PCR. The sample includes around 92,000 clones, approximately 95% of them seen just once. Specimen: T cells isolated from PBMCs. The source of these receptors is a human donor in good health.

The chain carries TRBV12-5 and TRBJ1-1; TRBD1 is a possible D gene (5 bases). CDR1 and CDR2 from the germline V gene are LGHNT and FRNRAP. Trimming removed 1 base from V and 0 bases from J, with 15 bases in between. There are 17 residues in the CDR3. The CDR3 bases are TGTGCTAGTGGTTTGGGACGGTACGGGGGAGTGAACACTGAAGCTTTCTTT. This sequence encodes CASGLGRYGGVNTEAFF.

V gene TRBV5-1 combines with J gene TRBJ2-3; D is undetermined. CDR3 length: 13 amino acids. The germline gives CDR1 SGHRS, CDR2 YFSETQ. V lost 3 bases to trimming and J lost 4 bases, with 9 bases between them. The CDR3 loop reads CASSSLFSDTQYF. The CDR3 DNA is TGCGCCAGCAGCTCCCTCTTTTCAGATACGCAGTATTTT.

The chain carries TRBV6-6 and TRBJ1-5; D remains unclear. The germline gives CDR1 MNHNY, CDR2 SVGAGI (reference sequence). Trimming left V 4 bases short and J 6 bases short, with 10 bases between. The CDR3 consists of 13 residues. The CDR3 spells CASSSTEAQPQHF. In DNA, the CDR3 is TGTGCCAGCAGTTCGACCGAGGCTCAGCCCCAGCATTTT.

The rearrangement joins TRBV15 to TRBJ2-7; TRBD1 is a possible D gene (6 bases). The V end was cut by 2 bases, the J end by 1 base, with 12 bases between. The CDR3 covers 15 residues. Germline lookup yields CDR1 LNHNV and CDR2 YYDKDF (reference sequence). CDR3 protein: CATSRPLTGSYEQYF. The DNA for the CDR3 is TGTGCCACCAGCAGACCTCTGACAGGTTCCTACGAGCAGTACTTC.